The subject of this entry is one T cell receptor beta chain. The data belong to a study of T-cell reconstitution after alpha-beta-depleted transplantation in children. The TCRbeta library was prepared with unique molecular identifiers. In TCRdb, the PCR reads were re-called with MiXCR into one record per CDR3 protein. There are 600,000 to 700,000 distinct CDR3 sequences in the sample; roughly 17% occur only once, and approximately 1.1% lies in the top ten. The CDR3 covers 17 residues. CDR1 is SGHRS and CDR2 is YFSETQ in the germline V gene. V lost 3 bases and J lost 3, with 19 bases in between. The chain combines TRBV5-1 with TRBJ2-4; possibly TRBD2 for D (5 bases). This TCR was sampled from a human donor who donated a stem cell graft to a child with acute myeloid leukemia. The sample in question was PBMCs from the stem cell graft donor, obtained from the stem cell graft. The CDR3 DNA reads TGCGCCAGCAGCTCCGGGGTCGCGTCCGACGGCAAAAACATTCAGTACTTC. Translation gives CASSSGVASDGKNIQYF.